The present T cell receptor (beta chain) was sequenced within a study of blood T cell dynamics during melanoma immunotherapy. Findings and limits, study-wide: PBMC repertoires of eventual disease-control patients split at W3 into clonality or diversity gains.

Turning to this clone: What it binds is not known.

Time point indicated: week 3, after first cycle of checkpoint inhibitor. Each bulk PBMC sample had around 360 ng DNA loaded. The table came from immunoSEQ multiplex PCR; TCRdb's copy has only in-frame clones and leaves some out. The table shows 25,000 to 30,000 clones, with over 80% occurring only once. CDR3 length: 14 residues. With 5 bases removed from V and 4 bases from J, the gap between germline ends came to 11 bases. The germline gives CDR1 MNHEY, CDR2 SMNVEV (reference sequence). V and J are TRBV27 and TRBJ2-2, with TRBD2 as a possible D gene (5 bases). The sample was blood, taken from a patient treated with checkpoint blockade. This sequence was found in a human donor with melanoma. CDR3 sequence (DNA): TGTGCCAGCAGTGGCTATGGGAGCACCGGGGAGCTGTTTTTT. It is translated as CASSGYGSTGELFF.